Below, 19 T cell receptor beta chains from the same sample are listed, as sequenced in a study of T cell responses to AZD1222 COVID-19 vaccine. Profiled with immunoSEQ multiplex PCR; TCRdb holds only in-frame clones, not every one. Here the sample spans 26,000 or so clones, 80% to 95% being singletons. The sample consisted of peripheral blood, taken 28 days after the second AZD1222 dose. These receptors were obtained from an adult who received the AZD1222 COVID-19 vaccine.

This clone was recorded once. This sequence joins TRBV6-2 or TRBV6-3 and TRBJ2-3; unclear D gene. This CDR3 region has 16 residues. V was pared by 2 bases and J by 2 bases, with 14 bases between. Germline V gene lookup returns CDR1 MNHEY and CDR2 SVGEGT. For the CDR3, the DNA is TGTGCCAGCAGTTACAGGGCGGAGTTTCTCACAGATACGCAGTATTTT. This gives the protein CASSYRAEFLTDTQYF.

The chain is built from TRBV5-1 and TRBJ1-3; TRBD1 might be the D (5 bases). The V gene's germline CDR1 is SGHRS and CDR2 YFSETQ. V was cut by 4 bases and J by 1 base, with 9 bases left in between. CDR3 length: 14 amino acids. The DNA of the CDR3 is TGCGCCAGCAGCCAGGAGGGGTCTGGAAACACCATATATTTT. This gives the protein CASSQEGSGNTIYF.

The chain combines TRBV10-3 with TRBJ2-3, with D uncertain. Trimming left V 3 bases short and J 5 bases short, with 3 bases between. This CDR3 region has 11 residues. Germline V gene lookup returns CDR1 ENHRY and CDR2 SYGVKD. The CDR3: CAISEGDTQYF. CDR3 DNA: TGTGCCATCAGTGAAGGAGATACGCAGTATTTT.

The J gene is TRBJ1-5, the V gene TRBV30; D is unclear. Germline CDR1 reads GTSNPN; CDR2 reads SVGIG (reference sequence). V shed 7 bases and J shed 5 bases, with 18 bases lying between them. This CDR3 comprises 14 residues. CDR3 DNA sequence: TGTGCCTTTCCGAGGGCCTCTCGGGATCAGCCCCAGCATTTT. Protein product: CAFPRASRDQPQHF. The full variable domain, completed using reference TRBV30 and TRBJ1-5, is SQTIHQWPATLVQPVGSPLSLECTVEGTSNPNLYWYRQAAGRGLQLLFYSVGIGQISSEVPQNLSASRPQDRQFILSSKKLLLSDSGFYLCAFPRASRDQPQHFGDGTRLSIL.

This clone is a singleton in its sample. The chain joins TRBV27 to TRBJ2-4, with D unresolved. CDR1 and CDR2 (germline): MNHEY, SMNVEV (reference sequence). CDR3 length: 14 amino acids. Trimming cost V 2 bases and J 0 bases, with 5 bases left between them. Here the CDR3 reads CASSLGKAKNIQYF. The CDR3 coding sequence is TGTGCCAGCAGTTTAGGTAAAGCCAAAAACATTCAGTACTTC.

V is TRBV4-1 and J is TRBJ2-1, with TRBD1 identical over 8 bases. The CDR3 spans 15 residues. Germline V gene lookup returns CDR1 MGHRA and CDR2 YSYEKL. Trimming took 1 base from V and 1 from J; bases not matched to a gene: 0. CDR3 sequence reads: CASSQGQGSYNEQFF. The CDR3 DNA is TGCGCCAGCAGCCAAGGACAGGGGTCCTACAATGAGCAGTTCTTC.

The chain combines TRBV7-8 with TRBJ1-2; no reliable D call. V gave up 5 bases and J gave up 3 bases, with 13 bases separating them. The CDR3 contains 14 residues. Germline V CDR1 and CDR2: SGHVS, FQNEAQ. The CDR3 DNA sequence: TGTGCCAGCAGCCCCAGAGAAGTTTACTATGGCTACACCTTC. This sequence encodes CASSPREVYYGYTF. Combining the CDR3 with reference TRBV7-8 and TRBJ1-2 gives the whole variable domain GAGVSQSPRYKVAKRGQDVALRCDPISGHVSLFWYQQALGQGPEFLTYFQNEAQLDKSGLPSDRFFAERPEGSVSTLKIQRTQQEDSAVYLCASSPREVYYGYTFGSGTRLTVV.

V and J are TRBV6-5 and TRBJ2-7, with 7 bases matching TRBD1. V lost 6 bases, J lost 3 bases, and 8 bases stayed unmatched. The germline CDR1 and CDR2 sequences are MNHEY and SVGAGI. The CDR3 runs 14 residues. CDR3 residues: CASRLGDRDYEQYF. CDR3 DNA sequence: TGTGCCAGCAGACTAGGGGACAGAGACTACGAGCAGTACTTC.

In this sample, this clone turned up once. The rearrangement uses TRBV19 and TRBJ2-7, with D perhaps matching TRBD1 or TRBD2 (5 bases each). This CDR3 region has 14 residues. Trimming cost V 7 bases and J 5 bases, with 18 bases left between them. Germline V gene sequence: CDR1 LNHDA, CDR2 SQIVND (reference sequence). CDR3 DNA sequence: TGTGCCAGTAAAATTCCGGGGACGTACGACGAGCAGTACTTC. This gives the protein CASKIPGTYDEQYF.

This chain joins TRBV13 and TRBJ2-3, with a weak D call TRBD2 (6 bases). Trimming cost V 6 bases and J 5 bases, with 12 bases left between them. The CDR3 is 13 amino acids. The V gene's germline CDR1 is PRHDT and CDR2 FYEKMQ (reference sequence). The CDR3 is CASSPPGVDTQYF. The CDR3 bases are TGTGCCAGCAGTCCACCGGGAGTAGATACGCAGTATTTT.

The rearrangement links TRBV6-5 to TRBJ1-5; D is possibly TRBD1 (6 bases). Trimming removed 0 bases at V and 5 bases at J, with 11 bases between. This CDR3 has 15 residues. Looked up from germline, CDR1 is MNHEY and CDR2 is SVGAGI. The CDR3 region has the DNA TGTGCCAGCAGTTACTCGGCGGGGGCCGATCAGCCCCAGCATTTT. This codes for CASSYSAGADQPQHF.

CDR3 sequence: CASSLSHWRKETQYF. CDR3 DNA sequence: TGTGCCAGCAGCCTAAGCCACTGGAGAAAGGAGACCCAGTACTTC. The chain employs TRBV6-2 or TRBV6-3 and TRBJ2-5; D not resolved. CDR1 is MNHEY and CDR2 is SVGEGT in the germline V gene. CDR3 length: 15 residues. V dropped 6 bases and J dropped 5 bases, with 19 bases sitting between them.

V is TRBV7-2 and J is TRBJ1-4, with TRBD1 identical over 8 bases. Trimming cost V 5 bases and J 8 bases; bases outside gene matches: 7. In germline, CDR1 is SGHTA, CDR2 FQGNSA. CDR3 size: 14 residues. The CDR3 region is CASSEDRVTEKLFF. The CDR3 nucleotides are TGTGCCAGCAGCGAGGACAGGGTGACAGAAAAACTGTTTTTT. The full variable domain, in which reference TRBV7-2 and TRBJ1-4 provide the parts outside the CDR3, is GAGVSQSPSNKVTEKGKDVELRCDPISGHTALYWYRQSLGQGLEFLIYFQGNSAPDKSGLPSDRFSAERTGGSVSTLTIQRTQQEDSAVYLCASSEDRVTEKLFFGSGTQLSVL.

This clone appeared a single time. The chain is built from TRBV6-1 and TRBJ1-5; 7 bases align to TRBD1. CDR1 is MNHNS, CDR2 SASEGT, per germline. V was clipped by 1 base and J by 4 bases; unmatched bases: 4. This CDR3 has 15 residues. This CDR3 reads CASSEEGARNQPQHF. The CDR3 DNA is TGTGCCAGCAGTGAAGAGGGGGCCCGAAATCAGCCCCAGCATTTT.

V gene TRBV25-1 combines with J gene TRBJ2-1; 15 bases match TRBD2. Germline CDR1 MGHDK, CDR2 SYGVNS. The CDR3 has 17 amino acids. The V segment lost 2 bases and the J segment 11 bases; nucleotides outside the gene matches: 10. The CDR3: CASSEGLAGGPNGKQFF. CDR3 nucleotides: TGTGCCAGCAGTGAAGGACTAGCGGGAGGGCCGAACGGTAAGCAGTTCTTC.

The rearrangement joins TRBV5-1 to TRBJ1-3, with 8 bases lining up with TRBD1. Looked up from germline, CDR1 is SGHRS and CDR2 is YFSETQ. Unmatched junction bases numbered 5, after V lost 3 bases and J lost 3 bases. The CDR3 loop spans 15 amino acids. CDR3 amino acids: CASSYGGQGGNTIYF. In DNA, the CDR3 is TGCGCCAGCAGCTATGGTGGACAGGGTGGAAACACCATATATTTT.

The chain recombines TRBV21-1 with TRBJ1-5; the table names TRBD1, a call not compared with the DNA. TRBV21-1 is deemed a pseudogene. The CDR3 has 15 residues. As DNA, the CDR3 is TGTGCCAGCACCGAACAGGGCGTCGGGAATCAGCCCCAGCATTTT. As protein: CASTEQGVGNQPQHF.

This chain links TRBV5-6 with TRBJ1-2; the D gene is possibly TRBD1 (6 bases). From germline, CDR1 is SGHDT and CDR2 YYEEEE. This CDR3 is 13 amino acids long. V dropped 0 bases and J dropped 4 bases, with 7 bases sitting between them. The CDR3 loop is CASSLEGGYGYTF. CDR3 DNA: TGTGCCAGCAGCTTGGAGGGGGGCTATGGCTACACCTTC. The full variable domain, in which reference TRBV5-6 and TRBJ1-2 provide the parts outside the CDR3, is DAGVTQSPTHLIKTRGQQVTLRCSPKSGHDTVSWYQQALGQGPQFIFQYYEEEERQRGNFPDRFSGHQFPNYSSELNVNALLLGDSALYLCASSLEGGYGYTFGSGTRLTVV.

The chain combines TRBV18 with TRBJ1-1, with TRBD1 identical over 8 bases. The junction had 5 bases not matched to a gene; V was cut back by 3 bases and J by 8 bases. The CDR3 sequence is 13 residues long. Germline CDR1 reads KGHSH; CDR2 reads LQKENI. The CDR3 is CASSPGQETEAFF. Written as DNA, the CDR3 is TGTGCCAGCTCACCGGGACAGGAGACCGAAGCTTTCTTT.